Sequencing of this T cell receptor (beta chain) was carried out in a study of T-cell memory formation after mild COVID-19. This clonotype has ten or more counts. Germline-derived CDR1 and CDR2 are MNHEY and SVGEGT. With 4 bases clipped from V and 9 bases from J, the junction kept 8 bases outside the gene matches. The CDR3 sequence is 15 residues long. Each CDR3 protein gets one entry after TCRdb re-called the 5' RACE reads with MiXCR. The repertoire holds roughly 600,000 distinct CDR3 sequences, with 15% to 20% as singletons. The rearrangement uses TRBV6-2 or TRBV6-3 and TRBJ2-1, with 11 bases fitting TRBD2. The specimen sequenced was PBMCs or a T cell subset sorted from them (not recorded which). The receptor comes from an adult woman who had mild COVID-19 (a few samples of this study predate the infection). Cell type and time point are not known. CDR3 in amino acids: CASSSGLAGLTEQFF. CDR3 coding DNA: TGTGCCAGCAGTTCCGGACTAGCGGGTCTAACTGAGCAGTTCTTC.